This T cell receptor beta chain stems from a study of CD8+ T cells in alopecia areata. Study-level results: Compared with normal scalp, lesional scalp had higher clonality and more expanded CD8+ clones. Sharing of TCR sequences between patients (possibly for HLA-related reasons) was less clear than in mice. Scalp sample sequencing also detects resident alphabeta T cells of normal skin.

Investigators isolated RNA and reverse transcribed it into cDNA to act as the sequencing template. Assay: immunoSEQ multiplex PCR; the TCRdb copy retains only in-frame clones and omits some. The sample includes over 150,000 clones, approximately 60% of them seen just once. On this clone: Its matching antigen is unknown.

Isolation of CD4+ and CD8+ T cells from PBMCs was achieved by sorting. Germline V gene data show CDR1 as SGDLS and CDR2 as YYNGEE. This CDR3 comprises 15 residues. V lost 0 bases and J lost 6, with 14 bases in between. The specimen sequenced was CD8+ T cells sorted from blood. The origin of this receptor is a human donor in good health. The chain couples TRBV9 to TRBJ2-3; the D is unclear. CDR3 coding DNA: TGTGCCAGCAGCGTAGTTCCTGGGCCCGGGGATACGCAGTATTTT. Its protein product is CASSVVPGPGDTQYF.